One and the same sample provided the 9 T cell receptor beta chains below, sequenced in a study of blood T cell repertoires in COVID-19 (TCRdb year 2020). Library creation used the immunoSEQ multiplex PCR assay. TCRdb stores this immuneACCESS table with in-frame sequences only. Part of the clones is absent; in the studies checked, under half of the shortfall reflects unresolved V genes, and no reason is known for the rest. The sample yields approximately 240,000 clones; about 86% were counted once. 3% to 3.5% of the sample goes to the ten largest clones. Sequencing was carried out using PBMCs or T cells enriched from blood (not recorded which). The receptors shown here come from a woman aged 50 to 65 in a cohort exposed to, infected with or recovered from COVID-19 (not recorded which).

The gene calls are TRBV5-1 and TRBJ1-5; D may be TRBD1 (6 bases). The CDR3 is made up of 15 amino acids. Trimming stripped 0 bases from V and 3 bases from J, with 10 bases between. Germline lookup yields CDR1 SGHRS and CDR2 YFSETQ. In DNA, the CDR3 is TGCGCCAGCAGCTTGGGGACAGTTCACAATCAGCCCCAGCATTTT. Translated, it gives CASSLGTVHNQPQHF. Full variable domain (missing parts from reference TRBV5-1 and TRBJ1-5): KAGVTQTPRYLIKTRGQQVTLSCSPISGHRSVSWYQQTPGQGLQFLFEYFSETQRNKGNFPGRFSGRQFSNSRSEMNVSTLELGDSALYLCASSLGTVHNQPQHFGDGTRLSIL.

This rearrangement joins TRBV5-1 to TRBJ2-2; unclear D gene. The V end lost 0 bases, the J end lost 0 bases, and 6 bases lay between the germline ends. The CDR3 is made up of 15 amino acids. CDR1 is SGHRS, CDR2 YFSETQ, per germline. The CDR3 region is CASSLETTNTGELFF. CDR3 nucleotides: TGCGCCAGCAGCTTGGAGACAACGAACACCGGGGAGCTGTTTTTT.

The chain has TRBV19 and TRBJ1-5; perhaps TRBD1 as D (5 bases). This CDR3 has 15 amino acids. Germline CDR1 is LNHDA and CDR2 is SQIVND (reference sequence). The V and J ends lost 3 bases and 0 bases respectively, with 9 bases between them. Here the CDR3 DNA reads TGTGCCAGTAGTATCCCAGGGAATAGCAATCAGCCCCAGCATTTT. Translating gives CASSIPGNSNQPQHF.

V is TRBV9 and J is TRBJ2-1; no clear D gene. The V end lost 0 bases, the J end lost 2 bases, and 3 bases lay between the germline ends. This CDR3 region has 13 residues. Germline CDR1 is SGDLS and CDR2 is YYNGEE. The CDR3 DNA sequence: TGTGCCAGCAGCGTAGCTGCCTACAATGAGCAGTTCTTC. It translates to CASSVAAYNEQFF. Variable domain in full (rest from reference TRBV9 and TRBJ2-1): DSGVTQTPKHLITATGQRVTLRCSPRSGDLSVYWYQQSLDQGLQFLIQYYNGEERAKGNILERFSAQQFPDLHSELNLSSLELGDSALYFCASSVAAYNEQFFGPGTRLTVL.

The V and J genes are TRBV4-3 and TRBJ2-1; D is unresolved. Looked up from germline, CDR1 is LGHNA and CDR2 is YSLEER. The length of the CDR3 is 16 residues. V was shortened by 0 bases and J by 0 bases, with 9 bases between the two germline ends. CDR3 amino acids: CASSQDLSSSYNEQFF. CDR3 bases: TGCGCCAGCAGCCAAGATCTCTCCAGCTCCTACAATGAGCAGTTCTTC.

The chain couples TRBV28 to TRBJ2-2; 9 bases map to TRBD1. The CDR3 is 14 residues long. CDR1 is MDHEN and CDR2 is SYDVKM in the germline V gene. V shed 7 bases and J 5 bases; nucleotides not matched to a gene: 5. CDR3 bases: TGTGCCAGCAAGGGACAGGGAGAGACCGGGGAGCTGTTTTTT. This sequence encodes CASKGQGETGELFF.

The rearrangement uses TRBV7-2 and TRBJ1-1, with D perhaps matching TRBD1 (6 bases). V lost 4 bases, J lost 2 bases, and 17 bases lay in between. Germline values: CDR1 SGHTA, CDR2 FQGNSA. The CDR3 has 16 residues. The chain's CDR3 is CASSSSGVNTNTEAFF. CDR3 nucleotides: TGTGCCAGCAGCTCGTCAGGGGTCAACACTAACACTGAAGCTTTCTTT.

The chain employs TRBV5-1 and TRBJ1-3, with a possible D match to TRBD1 (5 bases). Trimming removed 2 bases at V and 4 bases at J, with 22 bases between. From germline, CDR1 is SGHRS and CDR2 YFSETQ. CDR3 length equals 18 residues. The CDR3 sequence: CASSFSPGGARGGNTIYF. DNA for the CDR3: TGCGCCAGCAGCTTTTCCCCAGGCGGGGCCCGAGGAGGAAACACCATATATTTT. Full variable domain (outside the CDR3, taken from reference TRBV5-1 and TRBJ1-3): KAGVTQTPRYLIKTRGQQVTLSCSPISGHRSVSWYQQTPGQGLQFLFEYFSETQRNKGNFPGRFSGRQFSNSRSEMNVSTLELGDSALYLCASSFSPGGARGGNTIYFGEGSWLTVV.

The chain recombines TRBV6-5 with TRBJ2-1; the D gene is possibly TRBD1 (6 bases). The CDR3 is made up of 15 amino acids. CDR1 is MNHEY, CDR2 SVGAGI, per germline. V shed 2 bases and J shed 7 bases, with 15 bases lying between them. CDR3 in amino acids: CASSYRGSRLNEQFF. The CDR3 nucleotides read TGTGCCAGCAGTTACAGGGGGTCTCGACTAAATGAGCAGTTCTTC.